A selection of T cell receptor beta chains follows, all from one sample in a study of cytomegalovirus exposure and HLA in healthy donors. The data were produced by immunoSEQ multiplex PCR, yet TCRdb's version contains in-frame clones alone and is incomplete. This table has 130,000 to 150,000 clones, 60% to 80% appearing once. The sample taken for sequencing was PBMCs. The receptors come from a middle-aged woman in good health and CMV-seropositive. Both conserved end residues are part of each CDR3.

cdr3_aa,v_call,cdr3_length,j_call
CASSPPSPGQGAPGANVLTF,TRBV18,20,TRBJ2-6
CASSLVTGGNTEAFF,TRBV5-1,15,TRBJ1-1
CASRQGTSQTGELFF,TRBV5-1,15,TRBJ2-2
CASSLAGTGRYNEQFF,TRBV7-2,16,TRBJ2-1
CASSLAPGYGYTF,TRBV7-6,13,TRBJ1-2
CASTPGQGGYGYTF,TRBV7-9,14,TRBJ1-2
CASSLAETTDTQYF,TRBV5-1,14,TRBJ2-3
CASTSLVVGTGVAGELFF,TRBV27,18,TRBJ2-2
CASSIRTEETQYF,TRBV19,13,TRBJ2-5
CASSPGQGDTEAFF,TRBV7-3,14,TRBJ1-1
CASSGGPSSGANVLTF,TRBV6-1,16,TRBJ2-6
CASSLVPLTTGSDEQYF,TRBV7-2,17,NA
CASSYTGDYGYTF,TRBV7-6,13,TRBJ1-2
CASHRPDNYNEQFF,TRBV18,14,TRBJ2-1
CASRLTGGRVVYGYTF,TRBV12-2,16,TRBJ1-2
CASSRTGGKTDTQYF,TRBV28,15,TRBJ2-3
CASSPTGLASYNEQFF,TRBV2,16,TRBJ2-1
CASSSAGGATNEKLFF,TRBV5-4,16,TRBJ1-4
CASSLVSAGSSYEQYF,TRBV7-2,16,TRBJ2-7
CASSTQTGGTEAFF,TRBV5-4,14,TRBJ1-1
CSAWLQGSAFF,TRBV20-1,11,TRBJ1-1
CASTRGGLAGGATDTQYF,TRBV5-6,18,TRBJ2-3
CASSLAGGTDTQYF,TRBV7-9,14,TRBJ2-3
CASSSNRGGNYGYTF,TRBV7-9,15,TRBJ1-2